This T cell receptor beta chain derives from a study of cytomegalovirus exposure and HLA in healthy donors. Primers: 60 Vbeta forward and 13 Jbeta reverse. Some clones are missing from TCRdb's copy, which holds only in-frame ones; the method was immunoSEQ multiplex PCR. The sample holds about 98,000 clones, under 75% seen once. CDR3 length equals 11 residues. CDR1 and CDR2 (germline): MDHEN, SYDVKM. V shed 6 bases and J shed 9 bases, with 11 bases lying between them. General observations from the study: Available immune exposure information was restricted to CMV serostatus only. Roughly uniform sequencing depth across donors was assumed, possibly incorrectly.

In the case of this clone: Its antigen is undetermined.

The rearrangement links TRBV28 to TRBJ1-1; perhaps TRBD1 as D (5 bases). Sequenced material: PBMCs. This clonotype was sampled from a man over 45 in good health and CMV-seronegative. The CDR3 sequence: CASSLDSQAFF. In DNA, the CDR3 is TGTGCCAGCAGCCTAGACAGCCAAGCTTTCTTT.